One and the same sample provided the 5 T cell receptor beta chains below, sequenced in a study of T cell responses to AZD1222 COVID-19 vaccine. Some clones are missing from TCRdb's copy, which holds only in-frame ones; the method was immunoSEQ multiplex PCR. The repertoire consists of roughly 130,000 clones, with about 90% occurring once and the leading ten covering about 5.5%. The material sequenced was peripheral blood, taken on day 0 of AZD1222 vaccination. All receptors come from an adult in good health.

The chain links TRBV28 to TRBJ1-1; the D gene is possibly TRBD1 (5 bases). Germline loops: CDR1 MDHEN, CDR2 SYDVKM. The CDR3 runs 14 residues. V was shortened by 8 bases and J by 0 bases, with 13 bases between the two germline ends. CDR3 sequence: CASFAGRVNTEAFF. The CDR3 nucleotides are TGTGCCAGCTTCGCGGGCAGGGTGAACACTGAAGCTTTCTTT.

The chain has TRBV5-4 and TRBJ1-6; a weak D match, TRBD1 (6 bases). Germline lookup yields CDR1 SGHNT and CDR2 YYREEE (reference sequence). Trimming removed 4 bases at V and 7 bases at J, with 24 bases between. The length of the CDR3 is 18 residues. This chain's CDR3 is CASSQTWAGASHNSPLHF. The CDR3 bases are TGTGCCAGCAGCCAAACTTGGGCGGGGGCGTCGCACAATTCACCCCTCCACTTT.

This clone was observed a single time. This chain uses TRBV30 with TRBJ2-7; a weak D match, TRBD2 (6 bases). The CDR3 runs to 13 residues. Germline CDR1 and CDR2: GTSNPN and SVGIG (reference sequence). V was clipped by 4 bases and J by 6 bases, with 16 bases between them. Written as DNA, the CDR3 is TGTGCCTGGAACAAGGGGTTGGGGGGCGAGCAGTACTTC. This encodes CAWNKGLGGEQYF. Drawing the rest from reference TRBV30 and TRBJ2-7, the complete variable domain is SQTIHQWPATLVQPVGSPLSLECTVEGTSNPNLYWYRQAAGRGLQLLFYSVGIGQISSEVPQNLSASRPQDRQFILSSKKLLLSDSGFYLCAWNKGLGGEQYFGPGTRLTVT.

The chain combines TRBV6-5 with TRBJ1-2, with D unresolved. Germline V lookup: CDR1 MNHEY, CDR2 SVGAGI. The CDR3 totals 13 residues. V was shortened by 0 bases and J by 5 bases, with 7 bases between the two germline ends. The CDR3 DNA follows: TGTGCCAGCAGTTACTCGTGGAGTTATGGCTACACCTTC. It encodes CASSYSWSYGYTF.

The J gene is TRBJ1-1, the V gene TRBV27; maybe TRBD1 (6 bases). V was cut by 0 bases and J by 7 bases, with 15 bases left in between. CDR3 length equals 15 residues. CDR1 and CDR2 from the germline V gene are MNHEY and SMNVEV (reference sequence). CDR3 loop: CASSLSGGKGGEAFF. The CDR3 coding sequence is TGTGCCAGCAGTTTATCCGGGGGCAAGGGGGGTGAAGCTTTCTTT.